This entry lists 28 T cell receptor beta chains sequenced from one sample in a study of cytomegalovirus exposure and HLA in healthy donors. PCR used 60 Vbeta primers and 13 Jbeta primers. The method was immunoSEQ multiplex PCR; TCRdb's version includes in-frame clones alone and lacks a portion of them. Among roughly 120,000 clones listed, roughly 69% were seen once. The sequenced sample was PBMCs. Receptors were obtained from a woman between 40 and 55 years old in good health and CMV-seropositive.

V usage is TRBV9 and J usage is TRBJ1-1; no definite D call. Trimming left V 0 bases short and J 0 bases short, with 9 bases between. CDR1 is SGDLS, CDR2 YYNGEE, per germline. The CDR3 runs 15 residues. CDR3 region: CASSVERFMNTEAFF. The CDR3 bases are TGTGCCAGCAGCGTAGAGCGGTTTATGAACACTGAAGCTTTCTTT.

A few counts support this clone. The chain carries TRBV18 and TRBJ2-7; 10 nucleotides align to TRBD1. Trimming at V came to 4 bases and at J to 2 bases, leaving 5 bases not matched to a gene. CDR1 and CDR2 (germline): KGHSH, LQKENI. The CDR3 contains 15 residues. The CDR3 DNA reads as TGTGCCAGCTCACAGGGGACAGGGGATACCTACGAGCAGTACTTC. The encoded protein is CASSQGTGDTYEQYF.

CDR3 in DNA: TGTGCCAGCAGTGAACAGCCGGCCAATAATTCACCCCTCCACTTT. Translating gives CASSEQPANNSPLHF. This sequence joins TRBV6-4 and TRBJ1-6; D not resolved. V shed 3 bases and J shed 5 bases, with 11 bases lying between them. The germline V gene has CDR1 MRHNA and CDR2 SNTAGT. The CDR3 length is 15 residues.

This rearrangement joins TRBV2 to TRBJ1-1; perhaps TRBD1 as D (6 bases). The CDR3 has 14 residues. V lost 7 bases and J lost 3, with 15 bases in between. Germline CDR1 SNHLY, CDR2 FYNNEI. The CDR3 reads CASTATGWDTEAFF. The CDR3 region has the DNA TGTGCCAGCACTGCGACAGGTTGGGACACTGAAGCTTTCTTT.

V and J are TRBV11-3 and TRBJ2-3; TRBD2 is a possible D gene (6 bases). The CDR3 runs 15 residues. Trimming took 3 bases from V and 0 from J, leaving 10 bases between them. Germline CDR1 and CDR2: SGHNT and YENEEA. CDR3 DNA: TGTGCCAGCAGCTTTGGTGGGGGGAGCACAGATACGCAGTATTTT. It codes for CASSFGGGSTDTQYF.

This clone appeared once. The CDR3 loop reads CASSPGTGGNEKLFF. CDR3 nucleotide sequence: TGTGCCAGCAGCCCGGGGACAGGGGGGAATGAAAAACTGTTTTTT. V is TRBV9 and J is TRBJ1-4, with 11 bases fitting TRBD1. Germline CDR1 SGDLS, CDR2 YYNGEE. The CDR3 contains 15 residues. The V and J ends lost 4 bases and 5 bases, in that order; junction bases with no gene match: 4.

The V and J genes are TRBV7-2 and TRBJ2-5; 8 nucleotides line up with TRBD2. This CDR3 is 14 amino acids long. Looked up from germline, CDR1 is SGHTA and CDR2 is FQGNSA. V dropped 3 bases and J dropped 5; count of bases not matched to a gene: 5. The CDR3 DNA is TGTGCCAGCAGCTTTCTAGCGGGTACGGAGACCCAGTACTTC. The encoded protein is CASSFLAGTETQYF. Drawing the rest from reference TRBV7-2 and TRBJ2-5, the complete variable domain is GAGVSQSPSNKVTEKGKDVELRCDPISGHTALYWYRQSLGQGLEFLIYFQGNSAPDKSGLPSDRFSAERTGGSVSTLTIQRTQQEDSAVYLCASSFLAGTETQYFGPGTRLLVL.

V gene TRBV29-1 combines with J gene TRBJ2-7; 9 bases are shared with TRBD1. Germline CDR1 is SQVTM and CDR2 is ANQGSEA. CDR3 length: 14 amino acids. The junction had 13 bases not matched to a gene; V was cut back by 6 bases and J by 7 bases. The CDR3 DNA sequence: TGCAGCGTGGGGCCATCCGGGACAGGGAGTGAGCAGTACTTC. This codes for CSVGPSGTGSEQYF.

The rearrangement uses TRBV19 and TRBJ2-1; tentatively, D is TRBD2 (5 bases). CDR3 length: 12 amino acids. Between the trimmed V and J ends, which lost 7 bases and 4 bases, there was a span of 8 bases. In germline, CDR1 is LNHDA, CDR2 SQIVND (reference sequence). The CDR3 DNA follows: TGTGCCAGTAATGGAGGTTACAATGAGCAGTTCTTC. It specifies CASNGGYNEQFF.

The V call is TRBV2, the J call TRBJ2-3, with D perhaps TRBD1 (6 bases). The V end was cut by 3 bases, the J end by 0 bases, with 10 bases between. Germline CDR1 and CDR2: SNHLY and FYNNEI. The CDR3 runs 15 residues. The CDR3 is CASSDQDSSTDTQYF. The CDR3 region has the DNA TGTGCCAGCAGTGATCAGGACAGCAGCACAGATACGCAGTATTTT.

The chain employs TRBV7-8 and TRBJ1-5; 7 bases align to TRBD1. This CDR3 has 14 residues. Trimming at V came to 2 bases and at J to 11 bases, leaving 9 bases not matched to a gene. Germline lookup yields CDR1 SGHVS and CDR2 FQNEAQ. CDR3 DNA sequence: TGTGCCAGCAGCTTACTTGACAGGGAAAGTACCCAGCATTTT. Its protein product is CASSLLDRESTQHF.

The chain joins TRBV11-2 to TRBJ1-1, with D uncertain. V was clipped by 5 bases and J by 5 bases, with 12 bases between them. Looked up from germline, CDR1 is SGHAT and CDR2 is FQNNGV. The CDR3 sequence is 13 residues long. The CDR3 sequence is CASSLYDPTEAFF. The CDR3, as DNA: TGTGCCAGCAGCCTCTACGATCCGACTGAAGCTTTCTTT.

This chain joins TRBV15 and TRBJ1-1; D remains unclear. Trimming removed 0 bases at V and 5 bases at J, with 10 bases between. The CDR3 sequence is 14 residues long. The germline V gene encodes CDR1 LNHNV and CDR2 YYDKDF (reference sequence). CDR3 region: CATSRDPEGTEAFF. Here the CDR3 DNA reads TGTGCCACCAGCAGAGATCCTGAGGGTACTGAAGCTTTCTTT.

V and J are TRBV4-2 and TRBJ2-2; D is unresolved. The ends were cut back, 6 bases at V and 0 bases at J, with 11 bases in the middle. The CDR3 sequence is 15 residues long. The germline CDR1 and CDR2 sequences are LGHNA and YNFKEQ. This CDR3 is CASSLDQANTGELFF. CDR3 sequence (DNA): TGTGCCAGCAGTCTTGATCAGGCGAACACCGGGGAGCTGTTTTTT.

The genes are TRBV7-2 and TRBJ1-1; 7 bases match TRBD1. Germline assignment: CDR1 SGHTA and CDR2 FQGNSA. After removal of 5 bases from V and 2 bases from J, the junction contained 5 bases not matched to a gene. This CDR3 is 14 amino acids long. CDR3 loop: CASSAGTANTEAFF. For the CDR3, the DNA is TGTGCCAGCAGCGCCGGGACAGCTAACACTGAAGCTTTCTTT. Based on the CDR3 plus reference TRBV7-2 and TRBJ1-1, the full variable domain is GAGVSQSPSNKVTEKGKDVELRCDPISGHTALYWYRQSLGQGLEFLIYFQGNSAPDKSGLPSDRFSAERTGGSVSTLTIQRTQQEDSAVYLCASSAGTANTEAFFGQGTRLTVV.

The V and J genes are TRBV6-1 and TRBJ1-3; TRBD1 might be the D (6 bases). The CDR3 length is 11 residues. CDR1 and CDR2 from the germline V gene are MNHNS and SASEGT. DNA for the CDR3: TGTGCGGGGGGGCGGGGTAACACCATATATTTT. Amino acids: CAGGRGNTIYF.

This clone was detected a few times. This chain uses TRBV19 with TRBJ2-5; D remains unclear. Germline values: CDR1 LNHDA, CDR2 SQIVND (reference sequence). V lost 8 bases, J lost 11 bases, and 15 bases lay in between. This CDR3 is 11 amino acids long. Here the CDR3 reads CASADSYEQYF. CDR3 DNA: TGTGCCAGTGCCGACTCCTATGAGCAGTACTTC.

CDR3 region: CAISEAQSEQFF. The CDR3 coding sequence is TGTGCCATCAGTGAGGCTCAGTCTGAGCAGTTCTTC. The chain joins TRBV10-3 to TRBJ2-1; unclear D gene. The CDR3 length is 12 residues. V lost 2 bases to trimming and J lost 9 bases, with 8 bases between them. Germline V gene sequence: CDR1 ENHRY, CDR2 SYGVKD.

V gene TRBV5-1 combines with J gene TRBJ1-6; 7 bases are shared with TRBD1. Germline-derived CDR1 and CDR2 are SGHRS and YFSETQ. This CDR3 has 16 amino acids. The V segment lost 3 bases and the J segment 5 bases; nucleotides outside the gene matches: 8. The CDR3 loop reads CASSSRPGQNNSPLHF. In nucleotides, the CDR3 is TGCGCCAGCAGCTCAAGACCGGGACAGAATAATTCACCCCTCCACTTT.

The chain has TRBV9 and TRBJ2-7; D is perhaps TRBD2 (7 bases). There are 14 residues in the CDR3. CDR1 is SGDLS, CDR2 YYNGEE, per germline. The ends were cut back, 0 bases at V and 6 bases at J, with 13 bases in the middle. The CDR3 spells CASSVGGGWSEQYF. In nucleotides, the CDR3 is TGTGCCAGCAGCGTAGGGGGGGGCTGGAGCGAGCAGTACTTC.

This clone was seen more than once but under ten times. The chain has TRBV7-2 and TRBJ1-1, with TRBD1 as a possible D gene (6 bases). The CDR3 has 13 amino acids. Germline CDR1 reads SGHTA; CDR2 reads FQGNSA. Trimming took 5 bases from V and 5 from J, leaving 12 bases between them. In DNA, the CDR3 is TGTGCCAGCAGCGATTACAGGGATACTGAAGCTTTCTTT. Its protein product is CASSDYRDTEAFF.

J is TRBJ2-1 and V is TRBV10-3; 9 nucleotides line up with TRBD2. Germline V gene sequence: CDR1 ENHRY, CDR2 SYGVKD. The CDR3 consists of 18 residues. The trim removed 4 bases at V and 8 bases at J, leaving 18 bases unmatched. CDR3 DNA sequence: TGTGCCATCAGTGCTGAGTCGGGCAGGCTAGCGGGGAGCTATGAGCAGTTCTTC. Its protein is CAISAESGRLAGSYEQFF.

Written as DNA, the CDR3 is TGTGCCAGCAGTTACAAGACAGGCGAGCAGTACTTC. The encoded protein is CASSYKTGEQYF. This sequence joins TRBV6-5 and TRBJ2-7; a possible D gene is TRBD1 (6 bases). Per the germline V gene, CDR1 is MNHEY and CDR2 is SVGAGI. The CDR3 is 12 residues long. Trimming removed 2 bases at V and 6 bases at J, with 8 bases between.

This chain uses TRBV7-3 with TRBJ2-7; 8 nucleotides match TRBD1. This CDR3 region has 15 residues. The junction had 13 bases not matched to a gene; V was cut back by 2 bases and J by 10 bases. Looked up from germline, CDR1 is SGHTA and CDR2 is FQGTGA. CDR3 sequence: CASSLPDRVEPYQYF. As DNA, the CDR3 is TGTGCCAGCAGCTTACCGGACAGGGTTGAACCTTACCAGTACTTC.

This chain joins TRBV6-1 and TRBJ2-5, with a possible D match to TRBD1 (5 bases). Trimming removed 0 bases from V and 5 bases from J, with 13 bases in between. Germline V CDR1 and CDR2: MNHNS, SASEGT. CDR3 length: 15 residues. The CDR3, as DNA: TGTGCCAGCAGTGAAGCGCTCAGGGCGAGGGAGACCCAGTACTTC. Protein: CASSEALRARETQYF.

The chain combines TRBV4-1 with TRBJ2-2; 8 bases align to TRBD2. The CDR3 is 16 amino acids. Germline-derived CDR1 and CDR2 are MGHRA and YSYEKL. The J segment lost 1 base and the V segment lost 0 bases, leaving 1 base of the junction unmatched. As DNA, the CDR3 is TGCGCCAGCAGCCAAGAGCTAGCGGGGAACACCGGGGAGCTGTTTTTT. Translated: CASSQELAGNTGELFF.

The chain carries TRBV2 and TRBJ2-7, with TRBD2 matching 8 bases. The CDR3 is made up of 14 amino acids. Trimming removed 3 bases from V and 5 bases from J; junction bases left unmatched: 6. Germline V gene data show CDR1 as SNHLY and CDR2 as FYNNEI. The CDR3 loop reads CASSERFGGDEQYF. Written as DNA, the CDR3 is TGTGCCAGCAGTGAGAGGTTCGGGGGGGACGAGCAGTACTTC.

The V gene is TRBV2, the J gene TRBJ1-2, with unresolved D. The germline V and J ends were trimmed by 3 bases and 0 bases, with 14 bases remaining between them. The CDR3 covers 16 residues. The V gene's germline CDR1 is SNHLY and CDR2 FYNNEI. In DNA form, the CDR3 reads TGTGCCAGCAGTGAGGGGAGAGGCGGAGCTAACTATGGCTACACCTTC. It yields the protein CASSEGRGGANYGYTF.